The 25 T cell receptor beta chains reported below all come from one sample, sequenced in a study of vaccination effects on CD4 cells after COVID-19. Peptide-pool stimulation followed by sequencing identified expanded antigen-specific CD4+ clonotypes in the ViraFEST assay. Culture proceeded for nine to eleven days, and CD4+ T cells were then isolated. All study participants received two doses of BNT162b2 or mRNA-1273 vaccine. The antigens these receptors bind are not known. Libraries were prepared by immunoSEQ multiplex PCR; TCRdb keeps only in-frame clonotypes and omits some of them. The sample records 20,000 or so clones, less than 85% being singletons. Sequencing used CD4+ T cells from PBMCs cultured with HCoV-229E spike peptides, obtained after COVID-19 vaccination. The receptors shown here come from a human donor who received a COVID-19 vaccine.

The chain combines TRBV7-8 with TRBJ2-7, with TRBD1 matching over 8 bases. The length of the CDR3 is 16 residues. V trimming: 5 bases; J trimming: 0 bases; junction bases outside the gene matches: 9. CDR1 is SGHVS, CDR2 FQNEAQ, per germline. In nucleotides, the CDR3 is TGTGCCAGCAGCGAAGAACGGACAGGGTACTCCTACGAGCAGTACTTC. Translated: CASSEERTGYSYEQYF.

This clone was recorded only once. The J gene is TRBJ2-5, the V gene TRBV5-1; D may be TRBD1 (8 bases). Trimming left V 4 bases short and J 4 bases short, with 14 bases between. The CDR3 sequence is 14 residues long. From germline, CDR1 is SGHRS and CDR2 YFSETQ. The CDR3: CASSPDREGETQYF. In DNA form, the CDR3 reads TGCGCCAGCAGCCCGGACAGGGAGGGAGAGACCCAGTACTTC.

By share, this clone ranks as medium-sized. The chain uses TRBV9 and TRBJ2-3; 7 bases agree with TRBD1. Germline V gene data show CDR1 as SGDLS and CDR2 as YYNGEE. The CDR3 consists of 12 residues. The J segment lost 7 bases and the V segment lost 7 bases, leaving 6 bases of the junction unmatched. CDR3 sequence (DNA): TGTGCCAGCGGGACAGACGATTATACGCAGTATTTT. It is translated as CASGTDDYTQYF.

This sequence joins TRBV7-9 and TRBJ2-1; D is undetermined. Trimming left V 2 bases short and J 0 bases short, with 5 bases between. This CDR3 spans 14 amino acids. Germline assignment: CDR1 SEHNR and CDR2 FQNEAQ (reference sequence). The CDR3: CASSLSVSYNEQFF. The CDR3 coding sequence is TGTGCCAGCAGCTTATCAGTCTCCTACAATGAGCAGTTCTTC.

This chain links TRBV6-5 with TRBJ1-2; no reliable D call. The CDR3 covers 14 residues. V was shortened by 6 bases and J by 3 bases, with 14 bases between the two germline ends. CDR1 is MNHEY, CDR2 SVGAGI, per germline. As DNA, the CDR3 is TGTGCCAGCAGCCCACTACTCTTACACTATGGCTACACCTTC. Encoded protein: CASSPLLLHYGYTF.

This clone came up a few times. The rearrangement links TRBV6-5 to TRBJ2-2; D gene uncertain. The length of the CDR3 is 12 residues. The germline V and J ends were trimmed by 6 bases and 2 bases, with 4 bases remaining between them. Germline lookup yields CDR1 MNHEY and CDR2 SVGAGI. Here the CDR3 reads CASRTNTGELFF. CDR3 sequence (DNA): TGTGCCAGCAGAACAAACACCGGGGAGCTGTTTTTT.

The chain links TRBV6-5 to TRBJ1-5, with D uncertain. Trimming removed 8 bases from V and 0 bases from J, with 8 bases in between. Germline-derived CDR1 and CDR2 are MNHEY and SVGAGI. This CDR3 is 13 amino acids long. In DNA form, the CDR3 reads TGTGCCAGCGCTGACTATAGCAATCAGCCCCAGCATTTT. This encodes CASADYSNQPQHF.

This chain joins TRBV5-1 and TRBJ1-1, with a possible D match to TRBD1 (5 bases). The CDR3 runs 16 residues. CDR1 is SGHRS and CDR2 is YFSETQ in the germline V gene. V was clipped by 0 bases and J by 0 bases, with 12 bases between them. The CDR3 bases are TGCGCCAGCAGCTTGGGAGTACAGGCTCTGAACACTGAAGCTTTCTTT. Amino acid sequence: CASSLGVQALNTEAFF.

The chain combines TRBV7-8 with TRBJ1-2; a possible D gene is TRBD1 (6 bases). The CDR3 has 11 amino acids. Trimming cost V 5 bases and J 5 bases, with 6 bases left between them. The germline CDR1 and CDR2 sequences are SGHVS and FQNEAQ. CDR3 nucleotides: TGTGCCAGCAGCCAGGGGTATGGCTACACCTTC. Protein product: CASSQGYGYTF. Supplemented by reference TRBV7-8 and TRBJ1-2, the full variable domain reads GAGVSQSPRYKVAKRGQDVALRCDPISGHVSLFWYQQALGQGPEFLTYFQNEAQLDKSGLPSDRFFAERPEGSVSTLKIQRTQQEDSAVYLCASSQGYGYTFGSGTRLTVV.

This clone was found once. The chain combines TRBV7-9 with TRBJ1-2; D is perhaps TRBD1 (5 bases). CDR3 length: 16 amino acids. Germline V gene data show CDR1 as SEHNR and CDR2 as FQNEAQ (reference sequence). Trimming took off 3 bases at V and 3 bases at J, with 17 bases between the two ends. CDR3 protein: CASSFPRRGMDYGYTF. CDR3 nucleotides: TGTGCCAGCAGCTTTCCTCGCCGGGGGATGGACTATGGCTACACCTTC.

V gene TRBV3-1 (or the pseudogene TRBV3-2) combines with J gene TRBJ2-1; 8 positions agree with TRBD2. Trimming at V came to 1 base and at J to 9 bases, leaving 5 bases not matched to a gene. CDR3 length: 14 amino acids. The germline CDR1 and CDR2 sequences are LGHDT and YNNKEL (reference sequence). CDR3 sequence: CASSQVGGAGEQFF. The CDR3 region has the DNA TGTGCCAGCAGCCAAGTCGGGGGGGCTGGTGAGCAGTTCTTC.

V usage is TRBV19 and J usage is TRBJ2-7; the match to TRBD1 covers 7 bases. CDR3 size: 14 residues. Germline V gives CDR1 LNHDA, CDR2 SQIVND (reference sequence). Trimming cost V 4 bases and J 2 bases; bases outside gene matches: 5. CDR3 bases: TGTGCCAGTAGTACACCGGGACAGCCCTACGAGCAGTACTTC. This encodes CASSTPGQPYEQYF.

This sequence joins TRBV6-2 or TRBV6-3 and TRBJ1-4; the D is unclear. Germline CDR1 is MNHEY and CDR2 is SVGEGT. The CDR3 has 14 amino acids. Trimming removed 2 bases from V and 7 bases from J, with 11 bases in between. DNA for the CDR3: TGTGCCAGCAGTTACGCCCCAGTTGGTGAAAAACTGTTTTTT. Translated, it gives CASSYAPVGEKLFF.

The chain links TRBV7-9 to TRBJ1-1; 11 bases fit TRBD1. The CDR3 length is 14 residues. CDR1 is SEHNR and CDR2 is FQNEAQ in the germline V gene (reference sequence). Trimming cost V 4 bases and J 5 bases; bases outside gene matches: 3. The CDR3 DNA reads as TGTGCCAGCAGCTGGGGACAGGGGGTTACTGAAGCTTTCTTT. This gives the protein CASSWGQGVTEAFF.

V is TRBV7-2 and J is TRBJ2-3; TRBD2 aligns across 15 bases. The CDR3 is 16 residues long. V lost 4 bases and J lost 4; bases outside the gene matches: 3. The germline V gene encodes CDR1 SGHTA and CDR2 FQGNSA. CDR3 bases: TGTGCCAGCAGCTCCTGGACTAGCGGGGGGGCAGATACGCAGTATTTT. It is translated as CASSSWTSGGADTQYF.

The chain joins TRBV9 to TRBJ2-2; weak D call: TRBD1 (6 bases). The CDR3 contains 15 residues. The V and J ends lost 0 bases and 4 bases respectively, with 10 bases between them. CDR1 is SGDLS, CDR2 YYNGEE, per germline. The CDR3 bases are TGTGCCAGCAGCGTAGTGAGCAGGGGCACCGGGGAGCTGTTTTTT. This translates into CASSVVSRGTGELFF.

The rearrangement uses TRBV6-5 and TRBJ1-5; D gene uncertain. Germline CDR1 MNHEY, CDR2 SVGAGI. The length of the CDR3 is 13 residues. V gave up 7 bases and J gave up 3 bases, with 10 bases separating them. CDR3 sequence reads: CASTPRINQPQHF. The CDR3 nucleotides read TGTGCCAGCACCCCGAGAATCAATCAGCCCCAGCATTTT.

This chain uses TRBV5-6 with TRBJ1-4, with D possibly TRBD1 on 6 matching bases. Between the trimmed V and J ends, which lost 4 bases and 0 bases, there was a span of 10 bases. From germline, CDR1 is SGHDT and CDR2 YYEEEE. The CDR3 is made up of 15 amino acids. CDR3 region: CASSVNRATNEKLFF. CDR3 nucleotide sequence: TGTGCCAGCAGCGTCAACAGGGCAACTAATGAAAAACTGTTTTTT.

This clone was detected only a few times. This rearrangement joins TRBV5-5 to TRBJ2-2; no clear D. The CDR3 runs 15 residues. With 2 bases removed from V and 1 base from J, the gap between germline ends came to 9 bases. Germline assignment: CDR1 SGHKS and CDR2 YYEKEE (reference sequence). CDR3 loop: CASSFGRQNTGELFF. CDR3 bases: TGTGCCAGCAGCTTCGGGCGGCAGAACACCGGGGAGCTGTTTTTT.

The chain uses TRBV24-1 and TRBJ1-2; D not certain. Trimming removed 4 bases from V and 6 bases from J, with 14 bases in between. This CDR3 has 14 amino acids. Per the germline V gene, CDR1 is KGHDR and CDR2 is SFDVKD. CDR3 protein: CATSDHQHRNGYTF. The CDR3 region has the DNA TGTGCCACCAGTGACCATCAGCACAGAAATGGCTACACCTTC.

This clone was seen a handful of times. This chain links TRBV19 with TRBJ2-1, with TRBD2 as a possible D gene (6 bases). CDR3 length equals 15 residues. Germline V gives CDR1 LNHDA, CDR2 SQIVND (reference sequence). V lost 6 bases and J lost 6, with 18 bases in between. This CDR3 is CASSARAAGGNEQFF. CDR3 nucleotide sequence: TGTGCCAGTAGCGCCCGGGCAGCGGGTGGCAATGAGCAGTTCTTC.

The genes are TRBV6-6 and TRBJ1-2, with 8 nucleotides matching TRBD1. The CDR3 is made up of 14 amino acids. Germline CDR1 MNHNY, CDR2 SVGAGI (reference sequence). V dropped 5 bases and J dropped 4; count of bases not matched to a gene: 6. For the CDR3, the DNA is TGTGCCAGCAGTCCCAGGGGGCCAGGCTATGGCTACACCTTC. It encodes CASSPRGPGYGYTF.

The chain combines TRBV12-3 or TRBV12-4 with TRBJ1-5, with D hard to call. This CDR3 contains 12 residues. Trimming left V 6 bases short and J 6 bases short, with 9 bases between. CDR3 in DNA: TGTGCCAGCAGCCCTGACACTCAGCCCCAGCATTTT. Amino acids: CASSPDTQPQHF.

CDR3 sequence (DNA): TGCGCCAGCAGCTTGAGCGGGGATCAGCCCCAGCATTTT. Residues: CASSLSGDQPQHF. V and J are TRBV5-1 and TRBJ1-5; the D is unclear. The ends were cut back, 1 base at V and 5 bases at J, with 7 bases in the middle. The germline V gene has CDR1 SGHRS and CDR2 YFSETQ. The CDR3 contains 13 residues.

The chain links TRBV3-1 (or the pseudogene TRBV3-2) to TRBJ2-5; a possible D gene is TRBD2 (5 bases). V lost 0 bases and J lost 5, with 16 bases in between. The CDR3 is 16 residues long. Germline lookup yields CDR1 LGHDT and CDR2 YNNKEL (reference sequence). The CDR3 bases are TGTGCCAGCAGCCAAGACGTTAGCGCCAAAGCGGAGACCCAGTACTTC. It translates to CASSQDVSAKAETQYF.